What follows describes a single T cell receptor beta chain. Its antigen target is currently unknown. The entry originates in a study of cytomegalovirus exposure and HLA in healthy donors (dated by TCRdb to about 2017). Study-wide context: In an earlier analysis of 550 to 750 of the donors, 250 to 350 Gb of sequence data and 100 million or so unique TCR beta sequences from 180 million or so T cells were reported. All discovery cohort repertoires had been generated on a single sequencing platform. HLA typing included class I and class II loci at four-digit resolution. In a later analysis, previously published TCR beta repertoires from 550 to 750 donors were re-analyzed and high-resolution HLA genotyping was added so that TCR occurrence patterns could be studied. Donor age, sex, ethnicity and CMV serostatus were compiled together with the repertoire data. Because of strong linkage in the cohort, five DR-DQ haplotypes were treated as single units for association and clustering. Using immunosequencing, the study profiled T cell repertoires from around 680 subjects and related those repertoires to cytomegalovirus serostatus. To decide whether each TCR beta V gene segment behaved as functional or pseudogenic, an earlier analysis of some 580 of the donors relied on high-throughput TCR beta sequencing. High-throughput TCR immunosequencing, statistical association of individual TCRs with disease status, and machine learning were combined to predict cytomegalovirus infection status. Besides the first cohort of roughly 640 subjects, a separate validation cohort made up of 120 different subjects was used. The aim of the study was to test whether cataloging public T cell receptors could identify signatures of past pathogen exposure. Rather than drawing on any new phenotypic data, the later analysis identified candidate immune exposures from TCR beta sequences and the way those sequences occurred across donors. In a later genetic analysis, genome-wide SNP genotypes for about 65% of the roughly 670 donors were used, and that subset was treated as a discovery cohort. Of the 300 to 500 genotyped donors, approximately 80% were placed in the genetic ancestry cluster associated with self-reported Caucasian donors. Typing coverage varied by locus: roughly 629-630 donors for A, B, C, DRB1 and DQB1; roughly 520 for DQA1; about 570 for DPA1; about 450 for DPB1. An early release that covered around 590 HLA-typed donors contained about 300 gigabases of sequencing data and about 84 million unique TCR sequences. Among under 450 genotyped donors of the cohort, an average of around 240,000 unique TCR beta nucleotide sequences were sequenced per donor, around 20% of them non-productive. The paper's findings and limits, for the study overall: CMV serostatus was the only immune exposure information available for the cohort. In a later analysis, TCR association rates were found to vary across HLA loci, with the most associated TCRs seen for DRB1 alleles and the fewest for HLA-C alleles. Most TCR sequences were observed very rarely across donors, whereas some public TCRs were present in many individuals. A later analysis found that most CMV-associated TCR beta chains appeared HLA-restricted, with HLA associations seemingly driven largely by CMV exposure. A group of highly shared sequence variants was considered likely to be a technical artifact of the sequencing pipeline. In this cohort, only TCR beta chains were sequenced, and detectable features were limited by the absence of alpha or paired-chain data. According to a later genetic analysis, donors in an Asian-associated ancestry cluster had fewer N-insertions in productive TCRs than the roughly 700-donor mean. Cytomegalovirus status was reported to be diagnosed by the classifier with high specificity and sensitivity in both the original and validation cohorts. A total of fewer than 200 TCR beta chains were listed by the study as associated with cytomegalovirus. Correlated functional status among segregating V segments might reflect linkage disequilibrium, but an unknown experimental factor could not be ruled out. Specific HLA alleles were associated with roughly 16,000 TCR beta sequences at a false discovery rate of 0.05 in a later analysis. Broadly in line with IMGT annotations, most TCR beta V segments showed up in productive rearrangements about 87% or about 30% of the time in an earlier analysis of approximately 600 of the donors. The earlier analysis of 587 of the donors excluded 15 to 20 rarely observed V segments, including chromosome 9 orphons, because counts were too low. In a later analysis, several top co-occurrence clusters were reported to appear linked to parvovirus B19, influenza, CMV and Epstein-Barr virus. HLA typing was unavailable for some donors at each locus, so association tests used only the typed subset. When HLA alleles, especially DR and DQ, strongly co-occurred, TCR associations were difficult to assign to individual alleles. According to the authors, the approach could potentially be generalized to other disease states and immunological phenotypes. Roughly uniform sequencing depth across donors was assumed in presence/absence analyses, although this assumption may not hold. An association between a missense DCLRE1C variant and V-gene and J-gene trimming of TCR beta chains was found in a later genetic analysis and replicated in an independent cohort. A further reported finding was that TCR beta sequences accurately predicted the HLA-A and HLA-B alleles for most subjects in the first cohort. In vitro tests confirmed that a few of the cytomegalovirus-associated TCR beta chains recognize cytomegalovirus antigens. In a later analysis, HLA-associated TCR beta chains showed more clonal expansion and lower generation probabilities than non-associated chains that were equally common.

The cohort was made up of roughly 670 healthy bone marrow donors. All cohort members were sampled while nominally healthy, although unrecorded immune exposures were likely present. The donor tested CMV seronegative and was one of the 352 seronegative cohort members. A peripheral blood sample was collected from each donor, and TCR beta sequencing was performed on peripheral blood mononuclear cells. The Qiagen DNeasy Blood Extraction Kit was used to extract genomic DNA from the blood cell samples. The library was produced with the immunoSEQ multiplex PCR assay. A mixture of 60 forward primers for TCR Vbeta segments and 13 reverse primers for TCR Jbeta segments was used in the multiplex PCR. Amplification of the CDR3 region of rearranged TCR beta genes was performed with a multiplex PCR assay on genomic DNA. On the Illumina HiSeq System, the amplified TCR beta libraries were sequenced as 87-base-pair reads. The study's own analysis went as follows. A later analysis counted approximately 74 million unique TCR beta chains across the 550 to 700 repertoires, and approximately 11 million of these chains were shared by at least two donors. To remove PCR and sequencing errors, raw reads were error-corrected and collapsed into unique sequences using a nearest-neighbor algorithm that merged closely related sequences. Alignment of CDR3 sequences to IMGT reference sequences was used to assign V, D and J gene segments. Each retained sequence needed at least a six-nucleotide match to both a V gene segment and a J gene segment. A rearrangement counted as productive if the CDR3 had no stop codons and remained in frame with V and J, and every other rearrangement counted as non-productive. Following IMGT convention, CDR3 was defined as the stretch from the second conserved V-encoded cysteine up to the conserved J-encoded phenylalanine. The earlier analysis of about 560 of the donors excluded any sequence lacking an unambiguous match to a single V gene segment. In an earlier analysis of 587 of the donors, V segments were called functional above 56.7% productive rearrangements and were called segregating when the between-donor standard deviation exceeded 5%. To diagnose cytomegalovirus status from the catalog of TCR beta chain sequences, a statistical classification framework was built. In a later analysis, V and J genes were assigned by comparing TCR nucleotide sequences against IMGT/GENE-DB human TR gene sequences. Using the TCRdist pipeline, a later analysis assigned CDR3 sequences along with most-parsimonious VDJ recombination scenarios. In a later analysis, each TCR beta chain was defined by its CDR3 amino acid sequence together with its V-gene family, and reads without a unique V-gene family were excluded. As a way to deal with suspected cross-contamination and a sequencing artifact, a later analysis dropped roughly 620 nucleotide sequences that were highly shared and had low generation probability. In a later analysis, a clonal expansion index was calculated for each public chain from normalized within-repertoire ranks of inferred template counts. In a later analysis, generation probabilities were computed using a VDJ recombination model fitted to out-of-frame rearrangements, and the results were checked against IGoR. In a later analysis, hypergeometric tests were used to score TCR-TCR, TCR-HLA and TCR-CMV co-occurrence, with a repertoire-size bias correction applied to TCR pairs. False discovery rates were estimated in a later analysis by permuting HLA or CMV assignments 20 times. In a later analysis, co-occurring TCRs were grouped using DBSCAN, and TCRdist sequence similarity was added for clustering within HLA-allele-positive subsets. Repertoires with fewer than 30,000 or more than 120,000 public chains, plus five repertoires with anomalous nucleotide sharing, were excluded from co-occurrence clustering. TCRdb took over this immuneACCESS table, retaining in-frame rearrangements with V and J assigned. Such tables are incomplete; in checked studies, under half of the missing clones stem from an unresolved V gene, and the remainder is unexplained. Clonal size and the V and J genes are those of that table, whereas D and trimming came from the DNA. The data table for this sample lists about 82,000 clones. The top ten clones comprise 1.1% of the sample.

The sequence came from a woman aged 30 to 39 in good health and CMV-seronegative. Sequencing was carried out using PBMCs.

The CDR3 reads CASSSTGGDGNTIYF. The bases are TGCGCCAGCAGCTCGACAGGGGGAGATGGAAACACCATATATTTT. The V gene is TRBV5-1 and the J gene is TRBJ1-3; 9 central nucleotides agree with TRBD1. According to the germline V gene, CDR1 reads SGHRS and CDR2 reads YFSETQ. From its cysteine to its phenylalanine, the CDR3 spans 15 amino acids. The retained sequence is limited to the CDR3, 45 bases, with the frame set at the first base. V is cut back by 3 bases and J by 3 bases, with 4 bases in the junction unmatched.